One and the same sample provided the 29 T cell receptor beta chains below, sequenced in a study of neoadjuvant nivolumab and ipilimumab in lung cancer. Generated by immunoSEQ multiplex PCR, the TCRdb table keeps only in-frame clones and is missing some. There are 44,000 or so clones in the sample; around 89% occur only once, and about 4% lies in the top ten. The sequencing here drew on blood, taken before neoadjuvant nivolumab, alone or with ipilimumab. These receptor sequences come from an adult with non-small cell lung cancer. Some clones in this sample may be carry-over from other donors' samples.

Turning to this clone: This same CDR3 is encoded by further DNA sequences in the sample. J is TRBJ1-3 and V is TRBV11-2; no reliable D call. The V end was cut by 1 base, the J end by 2 bases, with 3 bases between. Germline loops: CDR1 SGHAT, CDR2 FQNNGV. The CDR3 is 13 amino acids. As DNA, the CDR3 is TGTGCCAGCAGCTTAGGGGCTGGAAACACCATATATTTT. It encodes CASSLGAGNTIYF.

The genes are TRBV5-4 and TRBJ2-7, with 8 bases fitting TRBD1. V lost 3 bases to trimming and J lost 2 bases; unmatched junction nucleotides: 7. CDR3 length: 15 amino acids. In germline, CDR1 is SGHNT, CDR2 YYREEE (reference sequence). CDR3 nucleotides: TGTGCCAGCAGCTCGCGACAGGGGAGACCCTACGAGCAGTACTTC. It yields the protein CASSSRQGRPYEQYF.

The chain carries TRBV30 and TRBJ2-7, with TRBD1 as a possible D gene (6 bases). Germline CDR1 reads GTSNPN; CDR2 reads SVGIG (reference sequence). Trimming took 0 bases from V and 0 from J, leaving 9 bases between them. CDR3 length: 14 residues. The CDR3 region has the DNA TGTGCCTGGAGTGTTGGGGGCGGCTCCTACGAGCAGTACTTC. Translating it yields CAWSVGGGSYEQYF.

The genes are TRBV7-9 and TRBJ2-3, with 13 bases that match TRBD2. Per the germline V gene, CDR1 is SEHNR and CDR2 is FQNEAQ (reference sequence). The CDR3 length is 17 residues. Trimming at V came to 4 bases and at J to 6 bases, leaving 10 bases not matched to a gene. CDR3 sequence (DNA): TGTGCCAGCAGCTCTTGGACTAGCGGGAGAGGAGGGGATACGCAGTATTTT. Translated, it gives CASSSWTSGRGGDTQYF.

A single count supports this clone. The chain has TRBV11-2 and TRBJ2-3; D is perhaps TRBD1 or TRBD2 (5 bases each). The CDR3 is 13 residues long. In germline, CDR1 is SGHAT, CDR2 FQNNGV. Trimming pared 4 bases from V and 4 bases from J, leaving 9 bases between. The CDR3 DNA sequence: TGTGCCAGCAGCTCCCAGGGACCAGATACGCAGTATTTT. Translation: CASSSQGPDTQYF.

The chain employs TRBV6-5 and TRBJ2-7, with 11 positions matching TRBD2. The CDR3 runs 14 residues. Looked up from germline, CDR1 is MNHEY and CDR2 is SVGAGI. The junction had 6 bases not matched to a gene; V was cut back by 4 bases and J by 7 bases. The chain's CDR3 is CASSFNSGGVEQYF. DNA of the CDR3: TGTGCCAGCAGTTTTAATAGCGGGGGGGTGGAGCAGTACTTC.

On this clone: A junction end diverges from the germline sequence, so it may reflect a read error. This CDR3 reads CASSPLGVLQETQYF. The CDR3 DNA reads TGTGCTAGCAGTCCCCTAGGGGTGCTCCAAGAGACCCAGTACTTC. This chain joins TRBV7-7 and TRBJ2-5, with D tentatively TRBD1 (5 bases). Germline V gene lookup returns CDR1 SSHAT and CDR2 FNYEAQ (reference sequence). CDR3 length: 15 residues.

This rearrangement joins TRBV6-5 to TRBJ2-3; 7 positions match TRBD2. V shed 6 bases, J shed 4 bases, and the junction held 7 bases outside the gene matches. Germline V gives CDR1 MNHEY, CDR2 SVGAGI. This CDR3 is built from 14 residues. CDR3 nucleotide sequence: TGTGCCAGCAGGATGACTAGCATGGCAGATACGCAGTATTTT. Amino acids: CASRMTSMADTQYF.

The chain uses TRBV20-1 and TRBJ2-1, with D perhaps TRBD1 (5 bases). Trimming stripped 6 bases from V and 13 bases from J, with 16 bases between. The CDR3 spans 11 residues. Looked up from germline, CDR1 is DFQATT and CDR2 is SNEGSKA (reference sequence). In nucleotides, the CDR3 is TGCAGTGCACGGCGAGAAGACAGTCAGTTCTTC. Its protein product is CSARREDSQFF.

This clone appeared a few times. The chain recombines TRBV4-2 with TRBJ2-1; TRBD2 matches 7 bases. CDR1 and CDR2 from the germline V gene are LGHNA and YNFKEQ. The J segment lost 2 bases and the V segment lost 1 base, leaving 2 bases of the junction unmatched. This CDR3 has 15 residues. CDR3 residues: CASSQAREPYNEQFF. The CDR3 DNA is TGTGCCAGCAGCCAAGCGCGGGAGCCCTACAATGAGCAGTTCTTC.

In this sample, this clone turned up once. V and J are TRBV29-1 and TRBJ2-1; D is ambiguous. The germline V gene has CDR1 SQVTM and CDR2 ANQGSEA. V was shortened by 4 bases and J by 7 bases, with 14 bases between the two germline ends. This CDR3 spans 13 amino acids. The CDR3 DNA reads as TGCAGCGTTGCCCCCCTGTTTGGAAATGAGCAGTTCTTC. This gives the protein CSVAPLFGNEQFF.

The chain recombines TRBV18 with TRBJ1-4; TRBD1 is a possible D gene (6 bases). V lost 8 bases and J lost 3, with 13 bases in between. Germline-derived CDR1 and CDR2 are KGHSH and LQKENI. The CDR3 length is 14 residues. CDR3 loop: CASDGGLANEKLFF. The CDR3 DNA reads as TGTGCCAGCGACGGGGGGCTCGCTAATGAAAAACTGTTTTTT.

The rearrangement joins TRBV10-2 to TRBJ2-5, with TRBD2 identical over 7 bases. J was trimmed by 5 bases and V by 7 bases; bases with no gene match: 7. Germline V lookup: CDR1 WSHSY, CDR2 SAAADI. The CDR3 extends over 13 amino acids. CDR3 sequence reads: CASKLAGEETQYF. The CDR3 coding sequence is TGCGCCAGCAAACTGGCGGGGGAGGAGACCCAGTACTTC.

V and J are TRBV6-6 and TRBJ2-3; 9 positions match TRBD1. With V trimmed by 4 bases and J by 2 bases, 4 bases remained unmatched. Germline V CDR1 and CDR2: MNHNY, SVGAGI (reference sequence). The CDR3 covers 15 residues. DNA for the CDR3: TGTGCCAGCAGTTCGTGGGACAGGGACACAGATACGCAGTATTTT. This gives the protein CASSSWDRDTDTQYF.

This chain uses TRBV10-2 with TRBJ2-3; the match to TRBD1 covers 9 bases. The ends lost 7 bases at V and 2 bases at J; junction bases unmatched: 7. The CDR3 is 15 residues long. Germline V gives CDR1 WSHSY, CDR2 SAAADI. The CDR3 is CASTTGQGVTDTQYF. DNA of the CDR3: TGCGCCAGCACCACGGGACAGGGCGTCACAGATACGCAGTATTTT.

V is TRBV5-5 and J is TRBJ2-7; D remains unclear. CDR3 size: 13 residues. V was pared by 0 bases and J by 6 bases, with 10 bases between. Germline V gene data show CDR1 as SGHKS and CDR2 as YYEKEE (reference sequence). CDR3 region: CASSLELRAEQYF. CDR3 nucleotide sequence: TGTGCCAGCAGCTTGGAACTTCGAGCCGAGCAGTACTTC.

On this clone itself: Relative to the germline gene, one junction end is altered; a read error may explain this. The rearrangement uses TRBV6-4 and TRBJ2-1, with 8 bases lining up with TRBD1. CDR1 and CDR2 (germline): MRHNA, SNTAGT. There are 13 residues in the CDR3. The CDR3 bases are TGTGCCAGCAGCCCAGACAGGGGAGAGCGTCAGGTCTTC. This sequence encodes CASSPDRGERQVF.

This chain joins TRBV5-4 and TRBJ1-2; maybe TRBD1 (5 bases). The CDR3 contains 14 residues. Germline assignment: CDR1 SGHNT and CDR2 YYREEE (reference sequence). V was trimmed by 0 bases and J by 8 bases, leaving 14 bases between them. CDR3 in DNA: TGTGCCAGCAGCTTGGGTTGGGGGGGTCAAGGCTACACCTTC. Its protein is CASSLGWGGQGYTF.

This clone has just a few counts. The chain uses TRBV30 and TRBJ2-1; D may be TRBD1 (6 bases). CDR3 length equals 14 residues. Germline lookup yields CDR1 GTSNPN and CDR2 SVGIG (reference sequence). Trimming pared 2 bases from V and 4 bases from J, leaving 12 bases between. The CDR3 loop reads CAWSKTDRYNEQFF. The CDR3 nucleotides read TGTGCCTGGAGTAAAACCGACAGGTACAATGAGCAGTTCTTC.

This rearrangement joins TRBV6-5 to TRBJ2-7; D is undetermined. V was cut by 0 bases and J by 6 bases, with 9 bases left in between. The CDR3 length is 13 residues. The germline V gene encodes CDR1 MNHEY and CDR2 SVGAGI. In DNA, the CDR3 is TGTGCCAGCAGTTACTCGTATGGGATCGAGCAGTACTTC. Protein: CASSYSYGIEQYF.

The chain has TRBV29-1 and TRBJ2-1; 7 nucleotides line up with TRBD1. Germline loops: CDR1 SQVTM, CDR2 ANQGSEA. This CDR3 is built from 13 residues. J gave up 3 bases and V 6 bases, and 5 bases lay outside the gene matches. The CDR3 DNA follows: TGCAGCGTGCACGGGACAGTCTACAATGAGCAGTTCTTC. Translating it yields CSVHGTVYNEQFF.

The rearrangement links TRBV4-1 to TRBJ1-2; 7 positions agree with TRBD1. This CDR3 contains 15 residues. The J segment lost 4 bases and the V segment lost 0 bases, leaving 5 bases of the junction unmatched. Per germline, CDR1 MGHRA and CDR2 YSYEKL. In DNA form, the CDR3 reads TGCGCCAGCAGCCAAGATACAGGGGAAGCCTATGGCTACACCTTC. Translated, it gives CASSQDTGEAYGYTF.

DNA for the CDR3: TGTGCCTTGACTGGTTCTGGGAGGACGGGTGAGCAGTTCTTC. It encodes CALTGSGRTGEQFF. This chain connects TRBV30 to TRBJ2-1, with D possibly being TRBD2 (6 bases). The CDR3 runs 14 residues. V lost 7 bases and J 9 bases, leaving 22 bases between the germline ends. Per germline, CDR1 GTSNPN and CDR2 SVGIG (reference sequence).

The J gene is TRBJ2-5, the V gene TRBV29-1; no clear D. The CDR3 is made up of 11 amino acids. Germline values: CDR1 SQVTM, CDR2 ANQGSEA. Trimming cost V 7 bases and J 5 bases, with 11 bases left between them. The CDR3 here is CSGFGGETQYF. The CDR3 DNA is TGCAGCGGGTTTGGTGGGGAGACCCAGTACTTC.

This chain joins TRBV4-3 and TRBJ2-7; 7 positions match TRBD2. CDR3 length: 15 amino acids. Germline CDR1 and CDR2: LGHNA and YSLEER. Trimming took 6 bases from V and 7 from J; bases not matched to a gene: 15. The CDR3: CASSSTTGGGREQYF. Here the CDR3 DNA reads TGCGCCAGCAGTAGCACCACCGGGGGAGGGCGAGAGCAGTACTTC.

J is TRBJ1-2 and V is TRBV29-1, with D unresolved. Germline CDR1 is SQVTM and CDR2 is ANQGSEA. Trimming took off 4 bases at V and 5 bases at J, with 8 bases between the two ends. The CDR3 covers 11 residues. CDR3 nucleotides: TGCAGCGTTGGAGAGACTTATGGCTACACCTTC. Amino acids: CSVGETYGYTF.

The rearrangement links TRBV29-1 to TRBJ2-1; D is ambiguous. Germline V gene sequence: CDR1 SQVTM, CDR2 ANQGSEA. V lost 2 bases to trimming and J lost 0 bases, with 11 bases between them. The CDR3 totals 15 residues. The DNA of the CDR3 is TGCAGCGTTGAAATGGTCACGAGCTCCTACAATGAGCAGTTCTTC. Translated: CSVEMVTSSYNEQFF.

The chain employs TRBV7-9 and TRBJ2-5; the match to TRBD2 covers 8 bases. With V trimmed by 1 base and J by 4 bases, 8 bases remained unmatched. CDR3 size: 16 residues. Germline assignment: CDR1 SEHNR and CDR2 FQNEAQ (reference sequence). This CDR3 reads CASSLVGSGRGETQYF. CDR3 bases: TGTGCCAGCAGCTTAGTGGGGAGCGGGAGAGGAGAGACCCAGTACTTC.

This clone was recorded once. V gene TRBV5-4 combines with J gene TRBJ2-1, with a tentative D call TRBD2 (5 bases). This CDR3 comprises 13 residues. Germline CDR1 is SGHNT and CDR2 is YYREEE (reference sequence). The ends were cut back, 1 base at V and 9 bases at J, with 11 bases in the middle. This CDR3 reads CASSLRGPGEQFF. The CDR3 DNA reads as TGTGCCAGCAGCTTGAGAGGGCCGGGTGAGCAGTTCTTC.